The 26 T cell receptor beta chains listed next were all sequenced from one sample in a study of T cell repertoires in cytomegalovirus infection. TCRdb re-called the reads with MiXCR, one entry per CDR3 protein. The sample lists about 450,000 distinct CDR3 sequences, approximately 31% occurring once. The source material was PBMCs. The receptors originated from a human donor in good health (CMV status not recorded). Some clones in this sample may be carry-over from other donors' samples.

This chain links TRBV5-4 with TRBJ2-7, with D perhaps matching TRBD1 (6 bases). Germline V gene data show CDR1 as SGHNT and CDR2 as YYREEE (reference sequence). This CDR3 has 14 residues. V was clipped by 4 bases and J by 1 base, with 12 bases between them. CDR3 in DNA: TGTGCCAGCAGCAGGACAGACCCTTCCTACGAGCAGTACTTC. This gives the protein CASSRTDPSYEQYF. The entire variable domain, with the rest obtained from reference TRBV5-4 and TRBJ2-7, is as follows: ETGVTQSPTHLIKTRGQQVTLRCSSQSGHNTVSWYQQALGQGPQFIFQYYREEENGRGNFPPRFSGLQFPNYSSELNVNALELDDSALYLCASSRTDPSYEQYFGPGTRLTVT.

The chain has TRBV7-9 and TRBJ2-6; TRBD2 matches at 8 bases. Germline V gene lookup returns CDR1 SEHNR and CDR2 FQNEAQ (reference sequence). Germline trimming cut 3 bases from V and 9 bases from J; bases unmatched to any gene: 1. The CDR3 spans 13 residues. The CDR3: CASSFGTSNVLTF. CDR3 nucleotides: TGTGCCAGCAGCTTCGGGACTAGCAACGTCCTGACTTTC.

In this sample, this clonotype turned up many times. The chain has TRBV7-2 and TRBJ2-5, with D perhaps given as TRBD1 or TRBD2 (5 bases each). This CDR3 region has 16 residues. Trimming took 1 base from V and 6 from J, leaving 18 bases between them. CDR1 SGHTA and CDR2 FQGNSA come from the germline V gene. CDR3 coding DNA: TGTGCCAGCAGCTTAGATGGGGCAGTGCGGGCTAAGACCCAGTACTTC. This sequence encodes CASSLDGAVRAKTQYF. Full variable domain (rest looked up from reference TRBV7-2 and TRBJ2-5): GAGVSQSPSNKVTEKGKDVELRCDPISGHTALYWYRQSLGQGLEFLIYFQGNSAPDKSGLPSDRFSAERTGGSVSTLTIQRTQQEDSAVYLCASSLDGAVRAKTQYFGPGTRLLVL.

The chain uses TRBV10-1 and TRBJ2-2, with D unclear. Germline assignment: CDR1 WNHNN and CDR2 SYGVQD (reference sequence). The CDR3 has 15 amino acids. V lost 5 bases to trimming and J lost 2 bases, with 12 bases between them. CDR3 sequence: CASSSRRNNTGELFF. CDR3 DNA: TGCGCCAGCAGTTCGCGACGCAATAACACCGGGGAGCTGTTTTTT.

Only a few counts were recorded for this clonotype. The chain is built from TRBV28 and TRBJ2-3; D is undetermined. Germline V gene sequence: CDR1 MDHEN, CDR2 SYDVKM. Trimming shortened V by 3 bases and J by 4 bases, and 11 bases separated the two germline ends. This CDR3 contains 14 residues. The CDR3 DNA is TGTGCCAGCAGTTTTAGTCCCGCTGCAGATACGCAGTATTTT. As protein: CASSFSPAADTQYF.

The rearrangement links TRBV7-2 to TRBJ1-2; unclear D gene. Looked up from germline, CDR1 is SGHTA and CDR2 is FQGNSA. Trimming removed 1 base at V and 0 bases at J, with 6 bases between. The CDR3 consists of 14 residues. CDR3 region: CASSLEWANYGYTF. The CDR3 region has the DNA TGTGCCAGCAGCTTAGAGTGGGCTAACTATGGCTACACCTTC.

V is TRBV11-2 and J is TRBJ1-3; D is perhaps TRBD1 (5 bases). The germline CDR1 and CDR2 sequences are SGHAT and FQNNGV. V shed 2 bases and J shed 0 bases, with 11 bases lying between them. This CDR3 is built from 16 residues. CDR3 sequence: CASSLFPRASGNTIYF. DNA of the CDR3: TGTGCCAGCAGCTTATTCCCCAGGGCCTCTGGAAACACCATATATTTT.

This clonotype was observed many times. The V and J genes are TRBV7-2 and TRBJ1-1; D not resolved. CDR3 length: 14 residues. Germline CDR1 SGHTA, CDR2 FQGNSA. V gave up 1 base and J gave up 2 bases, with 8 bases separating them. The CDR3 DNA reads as TGTGCCAGCAGCTTAGTCGGAGGAAACACTGAAGCTTTCTTT. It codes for CASSLVGGNTEAFF.

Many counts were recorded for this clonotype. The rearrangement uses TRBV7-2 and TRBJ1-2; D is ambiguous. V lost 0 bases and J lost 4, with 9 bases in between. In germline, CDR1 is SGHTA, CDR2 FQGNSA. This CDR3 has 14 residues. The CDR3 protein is CASSLADGIYGYTF. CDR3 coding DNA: TGTGCCAGCAGCTTAGCCGACGGCATCTATGGCTACACCTTC.

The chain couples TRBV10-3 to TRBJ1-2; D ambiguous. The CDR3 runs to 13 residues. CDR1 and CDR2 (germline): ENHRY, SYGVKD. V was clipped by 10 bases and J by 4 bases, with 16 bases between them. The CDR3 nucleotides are TGTGCCAGCGGGATTGAAAGACTCTATGGCTACACCTTC. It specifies CASGIERLYGYTF.

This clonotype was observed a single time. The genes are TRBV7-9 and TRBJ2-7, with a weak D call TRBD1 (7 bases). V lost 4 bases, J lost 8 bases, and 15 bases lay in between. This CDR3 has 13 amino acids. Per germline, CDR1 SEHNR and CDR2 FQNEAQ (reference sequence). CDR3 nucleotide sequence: TGTGCCAGCAGCTCGCGACTAGGGGGCCAGCAGTACTTC. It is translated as CASSSRLGGQQYF.

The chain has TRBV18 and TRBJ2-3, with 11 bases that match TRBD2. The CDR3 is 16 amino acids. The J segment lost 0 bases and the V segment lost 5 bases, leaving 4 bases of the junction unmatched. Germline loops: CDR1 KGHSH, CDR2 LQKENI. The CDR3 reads CASSSRTSGSTDTQYF. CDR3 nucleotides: TGTGCCAGCTCATCACGGACTAGCGGGAGCACAGATACGCAGTATTTT.

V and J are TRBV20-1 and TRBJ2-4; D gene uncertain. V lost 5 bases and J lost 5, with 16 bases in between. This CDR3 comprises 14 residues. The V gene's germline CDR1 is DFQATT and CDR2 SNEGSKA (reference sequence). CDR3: CSALWGGGQNIQYF. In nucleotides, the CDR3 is TGCAGTGCTTTATGGGGTGGTGGTCAAAACATTCAGTACTTC.

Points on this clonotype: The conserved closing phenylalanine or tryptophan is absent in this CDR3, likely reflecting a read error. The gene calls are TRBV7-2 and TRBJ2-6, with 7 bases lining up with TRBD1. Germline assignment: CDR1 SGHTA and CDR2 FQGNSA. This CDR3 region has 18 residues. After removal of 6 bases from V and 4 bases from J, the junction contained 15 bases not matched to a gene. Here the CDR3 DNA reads TGTGCCAGCAGTTATAGACAGGGAGTCTCGCTGGGGGCCAACGTCCTGACTTCC. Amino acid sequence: CASSYRQGVSLGANVLTS.

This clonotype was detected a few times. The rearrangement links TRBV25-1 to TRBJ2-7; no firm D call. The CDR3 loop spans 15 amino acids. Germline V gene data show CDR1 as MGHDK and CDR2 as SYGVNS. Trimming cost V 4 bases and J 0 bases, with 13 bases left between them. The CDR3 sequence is CASSAHSSSSYEQYF. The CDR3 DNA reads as TGTGCCAGCAGTGCTCATAGCTCAAGCTCCTACGAGCAGTACTTC.

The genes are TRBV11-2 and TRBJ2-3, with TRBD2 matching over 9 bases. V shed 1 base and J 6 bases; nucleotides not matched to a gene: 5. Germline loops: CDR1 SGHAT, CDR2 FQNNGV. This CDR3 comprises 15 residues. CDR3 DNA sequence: TGTGCCAGCAGCTTAGGCGGGGGGGCCTTGGATACGCAGTATTTT. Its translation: CASSLGGGALDTQYF.

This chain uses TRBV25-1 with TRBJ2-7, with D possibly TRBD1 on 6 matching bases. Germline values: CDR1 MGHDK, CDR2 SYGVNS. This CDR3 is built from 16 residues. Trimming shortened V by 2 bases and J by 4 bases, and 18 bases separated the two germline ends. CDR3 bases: TGTGCCAGCAGTGAACCCGCCACAGGGTACCCATACGAGCAGTACTTC. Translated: CASSEPATGYPYEQYF.

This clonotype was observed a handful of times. The CDR3 nucleotides read TGTGCCAGCAGTCGACAGGGAGCATGGGACGAGCAGTACTTC. This encodes CASSRQGAWDEQYF. This chain uses TRBV6-1 with TRBJ2-7, with 7 bases lining up with TRBD1. V shed 5 bases, J shed 5 bases, and the junction held 9 bases outside the gene matches. The germline gives CDR1 MNHNS, CDR2 SASEGT. CDR3 length: 14 amino acids.

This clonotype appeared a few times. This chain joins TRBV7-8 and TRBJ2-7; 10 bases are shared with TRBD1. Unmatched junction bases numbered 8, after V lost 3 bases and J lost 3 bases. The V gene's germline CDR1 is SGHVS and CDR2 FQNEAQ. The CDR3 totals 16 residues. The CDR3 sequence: CASSFDRDRGSYEQYF. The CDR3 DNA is TGTGCCAGCAGCTTCGACCGGGACAGGGGTAGCTACGAGCAGTACTTC. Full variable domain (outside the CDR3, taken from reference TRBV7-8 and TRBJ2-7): GAGVSQSPRYKVAKRGQDVALRCDPISGHVSLFWYQQALGQGPEFLTYFQNEAQLDKSGLPSDRFFAERPEGSVSTLKIQRTQQEDSAVYLCASSFDRDRGSYEQYFGPGTRLTVT.

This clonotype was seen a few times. The CDR3: CASSSPKGPGERETQYF. CDR3 DNA: TGTGCCAGCAGCTCCCCTAAGGGCCCGGGGGAGAGAGAGACCCAGTACTTC. V usage is TRBV7-9 and J usage is TRBJ2-5; TRBD2 is a possible D gene (6 bases). CDR3 length equals 17 residues. The germline gives CDR1 SEHNR, CDR2 FQNEAQ (reference sequence). V gave up 4 bases and J gave up 4 bases, with 22 bases separating them.

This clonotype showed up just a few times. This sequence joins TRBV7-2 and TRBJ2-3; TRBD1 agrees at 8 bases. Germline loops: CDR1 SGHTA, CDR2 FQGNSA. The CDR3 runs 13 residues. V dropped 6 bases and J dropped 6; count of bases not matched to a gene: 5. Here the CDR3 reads CASRWTGSDTQYF. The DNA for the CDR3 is TGTGCCAGCAGATGGACAGGGTCCGATACGCAGTATTTT.

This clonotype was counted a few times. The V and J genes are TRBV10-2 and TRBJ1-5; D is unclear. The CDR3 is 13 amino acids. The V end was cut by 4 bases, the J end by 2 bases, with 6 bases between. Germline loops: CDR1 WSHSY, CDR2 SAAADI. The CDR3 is CASSVAGNQPQHF. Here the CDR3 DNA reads TGCGCCAGCAGTGTGGCAGGCAATCAGCCCCAGCATTTT.

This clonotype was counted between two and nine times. The CDR3 coding sequence is TGTGCCAGCAGCCAAGAAACAGGTTTCCACGAGCAGTACTTC. Amino acid sequence: CASSQETGFHEQYF. The genes are TRBV14 and TRBJ2-7; D may be TRBD1 (5 bases). Germline V gene data show CDR1 as SGHDN and CDR2 as FVKESK. This CDR3 contains 14 residues. Deletions cut 0 bases from V and 5 bases from J, with 11 bases between.

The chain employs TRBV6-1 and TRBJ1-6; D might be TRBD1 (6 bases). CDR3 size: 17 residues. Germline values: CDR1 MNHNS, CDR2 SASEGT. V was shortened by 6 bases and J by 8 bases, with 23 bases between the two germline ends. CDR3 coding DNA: TGTGCCAGCAGCCCCGGACAGCCTCATAAGTTTGATTCACCCCTCCACTTT. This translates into CASSPGQPHKFDSPLHF.

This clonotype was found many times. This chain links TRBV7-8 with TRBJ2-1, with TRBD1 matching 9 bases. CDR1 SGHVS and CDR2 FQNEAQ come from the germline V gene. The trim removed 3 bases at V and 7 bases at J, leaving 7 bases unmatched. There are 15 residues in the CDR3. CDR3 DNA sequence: TGTGCCAGCAGCTTGGTACGGGACAGGGTGAATGAGCAGTTCTTC. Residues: CASSLVRDRVNEQFF.

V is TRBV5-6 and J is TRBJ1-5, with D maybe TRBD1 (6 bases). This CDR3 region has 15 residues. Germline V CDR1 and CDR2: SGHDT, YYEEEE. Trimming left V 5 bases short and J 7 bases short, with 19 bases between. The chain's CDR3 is CASSLRQAPGQPQHF. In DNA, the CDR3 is TGTGCCAGCAGTCTTCGACAGGCGCCTGGGCAGCCCCAGCATTTT.